The source of this T cell receptor beta chain is a study of T-cell memory formation after mild COVID-19. Study summary: Largely donor-specific TCR clusters were found.

CDR3 length equals 16 residues. Trimming pared 4 bases from V and 3 bases from J, leaving 19 bases between. The germline gives CDR1 SGHKS, CDR2 YYEKEE (reference sequence). Employing constant-segment primers, 5'RACE generated TCR alpha and TCR beta cDNA libraries bearing sample barcodes and UMIs. TCRdb called the 5' RACE reads again in MiXCR, with one record for every CDR3 protein. The profile covers about 360,000 distinct CDR3 sequences, with around an eighth appearing a single time and around a fifth taken by the ten largest. This clonotype came up a few times. This sequence originates from a man younger than 30 who had mild COVID-19 (a few samples of this study predate the infection). Cell type and time point are not known. V and J are TRBV5-5 and TRBJ1-2, with a weak D call TRBD1 (6 bases). What was sequenced was PBMCs or a T cell subset sorted from them (not recorded which). CDR3 sequence reads: CASSLSQGNWHYGYTF. The CDR3 region has the DNA TGTGCCAGCAGCCTCAGCCAGGGGAACTGGCACTATGGCTACACCTTC.